A single T cell receptor (beta chain) is shown here with its context. Methods used by the authors: Estimated nucleated cell counts came from reference gene primer amplification. Some clones are missing from TCRdb's copy, which holds only in-frame ones; the method was immunoSEQ multiplex PCR. V and J calls and clone size are as listed in that table; D and trimming were resolved from the DNA. The data hold 99,000 or so clones, with around 84% observed a single time. Between the trimmed V and J ends, which lost 5 bases and 0 bases, there was a span of 4 bases. Germline V CDR1 and CDR2: SGHAT, FQNNGV. The CDR3 has 12 amino acids. The entry originates in a study of blood T cell repertoires in COVID-19. Study context: The origin of the acute and convalescent COVID-19 samples was the United States, Italy and Spain. In each case, the material was cDNA or gDNA derived from T cells, B-cell-depleted T cells, or PBMCs.

Sequencing was carried out using peripheral blood. This clonotype was obtained from a woman aged 60-70 years in a cohort sampled during active or convalescent COVID-19. The chain has TRBV11-2 and TRBJ2-5; no clear D gene. The chain's CDR3 is CASSPNQETQYF. CDR3 in DNA: TGTGCCAGCAGCCCAAACCAAGAGACCCAGTACTTC.